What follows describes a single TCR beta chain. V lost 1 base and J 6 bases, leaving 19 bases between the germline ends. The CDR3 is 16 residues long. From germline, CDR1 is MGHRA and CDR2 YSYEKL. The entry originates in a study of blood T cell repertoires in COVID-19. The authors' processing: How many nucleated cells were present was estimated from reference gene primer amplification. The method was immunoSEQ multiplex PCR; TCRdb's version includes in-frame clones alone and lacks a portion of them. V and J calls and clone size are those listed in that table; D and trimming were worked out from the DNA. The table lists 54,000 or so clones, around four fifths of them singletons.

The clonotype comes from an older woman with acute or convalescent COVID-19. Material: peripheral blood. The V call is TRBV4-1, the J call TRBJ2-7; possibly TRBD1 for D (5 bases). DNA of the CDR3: TGCGCCAGCAGCCAAGGAGACTTAATCTTGGGGCGCGAGCAGTACTTC. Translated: CASSQGDLILGREQYF.